A selection of T cell receptor beta chains follows, all from one sample in a study of cytomegalovirus exposure and HLA in healthy donors. Produced via immunoSEQ multiplex PCR; TCRdb's table is partial and in-frame only. The listing records 35,000 to 45,000 clones. The sample taken for sequencing was PBMCs. The receptors were sampled from a man aged 40-49 years in good health and CMV-seropositive. CDR3s include the opening cysteine and the closing phenylalanine or tryptophan. Each record gives: D gene, V gene, J gene, CDR3 protein, CDR3 DNA. A D gene is named only where the DNA matches it firmly.

NA	TRBV5-6	TRBJ1-1	CASSFLGAGTEAFF	TGTGCCAGCAGCTTCCTGGGGGCTGGCACTGAAGCTTTCTTT
TRBD1	TRBV25-1	TRBJ1-3	CASRGQGSPNTIYF	TGTGCCAGCAGGGGACAGGGAAGCCCAAACACCATATATTTT
NA	TRBV27	TRBJ2-7	CASSFSRGGEQYF	TGTGCCAGCAGTTTTAGCAGGGGTGGCGAGCAGTACTTC
NA	TRBV30	TRBJ1-5	CAWSRIGGRNQPQHF	TGTGCCTGGAGTCGAATCGGCGGCCGCAATCAGCCCCAGCATTTT
TRBD2	TRBV27	TRBJ2-7	CASSLAGVYEQYF	TGTGCCAGCAGTTTGGCGGGAGTATACGAGCAGTACTTC
NA	TRBV13	TRBJ2-1	CASSLGANNEQFF	TGTGCCAGCAGCCTTGGGGCCAACAATGAGCAGTTCTTC
TRBD2	TRBV27	TRBJ2-5	CASSSPSGTSQETQYF	TGTGCCAGCAGTTCCCCTAGCGGAACGTCCCAAGAGACCCAGTACTTC
TRBD1	TRBV5-1	TRBJ2-7	CASSPTQGAYEQYF	TGCGCCAGCAGCCCGACTCAGGGGGCCTACGAGCAGTACTTC
NA	TRBV6-1	TRBJ1-2	CASSESPILYGYTF	TGTGCCAGCAGTGAATCCCCTATCCTCTATGGCTACACCTTC
TRBD1	TRBV7-2	TRBJ2-5	CASSFTGQGAPIQETQYF	TGTGCCAGCAGCTTTACAGGGCAGGGGGCCCCCATCCAAGAGACCCAGTACTTC
NA	TRBV11-3	TRBJ2-7	CASSFSRFLSGTTYEQYF	TGTGCCAGCAGCTTCTCGAGGTTTCTATCGGGTACTACCTACGAGCAGTACTTC
TRBD2	TRBV6-1	TRBJ2-2	CASSDGLAGVRTGELFF	TGTGCCAGCAGTGATGGACTAGCGGGAGTTAGGACCGGGGAGCTGTTTTTT
NA	TRBV2	TRBJ2-7	CASSERGALASGEQYF	TGTGCCAGCAGTGAACGGGGGGCTTTGGCCTCCGGCGAGCAGTACTTC
TRBD2	TRBV6-1	TRBJ2-2	CASSEGLAGGDTGELFF	TGTGCCAGCAGTGAAGGTCTAGCGGGAGGGGACACCGGGGAGCTGTTTTTT
NA	TRBV10-1	TRBJ2-5	CASSPSTPPETQYF	TGCGCCAGCAGTCCGTCGACACCCCCGGAGACCCAGTACTTC
NA	TRBV5-6	TRBJ1-1	CASTRGGLGGTEAFF	TGTGCCAGCACCCGGGGGGGGTTAGGGGGCACTGAAGCTTTCTTT
NA	TRBV28	TRBJ2-7	CASGGSSRYEQYF	TGTGCCAGCGGGGGGTCCTCTCGCTACGAGCAGTACTTC
TRBD2	TRBV7-2	TRBJ2-1	CASSFVAGGISEQFF	TGTGCCAGCAGCTTCGTAGCGGGAGGAATAAGTGAGCAGTTCTTC
TRBD1	TRBV10-3	TRBJ2-7	CAISDRGPSYEQYF	TGTGCCATCAGCGACAGGGGCCCTTCCTACGAGCAGTACTTC
TRBD1	TRBV7-2	TRBJ2-1	CASSSPGQGNEQFF	TGTGCCAGCAGCTCGCCGGGACAGGGGAATGAGCAGTTCTTC
NA	TRBV9	TRBJ2-2	CASSSFTGELFF	TGTGCCAGCAGCTCCTTCACCGGGGAGCTGTTTTTT
TRBD1	TRBV27	TRBJ1-2	CASRRGTGSSGYTF	TGTGCCAGCAGAAGGGGGACAGGGTCATCCGGCTACACCTTC
TRBD1	TRBV5-8	TRBJ2-7	CASSLEGWDREDEQYF	TGTGCCAGCAGCTTGGAGGGCTGGGACAGGGAGGACGAGCAGTACTTC
TRBD1	TRBV5-1	TRBJ2-1	CASSLDGQGVHEQFF	TGCGCCAGCAGCTTGGATGGACAGGGTGTCCATGAGCAGTTCTTC
NA	TRBV19	TRBJ2-7	CASIDTETYEQYF	TGTGCCAGTATCGACACGGAAACCTACGAGCAGTACTTC
NA	TRBV2	TRBJ1-5	CASSEAGRDSNQPQHF	TGTGCCAGCAGTGAAGCAGGCAGGGATAGCAATCAGCCCCAGCATTTT
TRBD2	TRBV7-9	TRBJ2-1	CASSSTGAGGPHEQFF	TGTGCCAGCAGCTCTACCGGGGCGGGAGGCCCCCATGAGCAGTTCTTC
NA	TRBV6-1	TRBJ2-3	CASEGLNTDTQYF	TGTGCCAGCGAGGGACTCAACACAGATACGCAGTATTTT
NA	TRBV5-1	TRBJ2-2	CASSQDRLNTGELFF	TGCGCCAGCAGCCAGGACAGACTGAACACCGGGGAGCTGTTTTTT
NA	TRBV5-6	TRBJ1-4	CASSLDPGANEKLFF	TGTGCCAGCAGCTTGGATCCGGGAGCTAATGAAAAACTGTTTTTT
NA	TRBV10-3	TRBJ1-2	CAISALQGYDYGYTF	TGTGCCATCAGTGCACTACAGGGTTACGACTATGGCTACACCTTC
NA	TRBV5-1	TRBJ1-1	CASSDGGNTEAFF	TGCGCCAGCTCGGATGGAGGGAACACTGAAGCTTTCTTT
NA	TRBV19	TRBJ2-3	CASSISRVTDTQYF	TGTGCCAGTAGTATAAGCAGGGTCACAGATACGCAGTATTTT
NA	TRBV6-5	TRBJ2-7	CASINPGTPYEQYF	TGTGCCAGCATTAACCCGGGGACTCCCTACGAGCAGTATTTC
TRBD2	TRBV7-3	TRBJ2-3	CASSLTIGTSGTDTQYF	TGTGCCAGCAGCTTAACGATTGGGACTAGCGGCACAGATACGCAGTATTTT
NA	TRBV9	TRBJ1-3	CASSVTLAVGNTIYF	TGTGCCAGCAGCGTAACTCTCGCGGTTGGAAACACCATATATTTT
TRBD1	TRBV5-6	TRBJ1-2	CASSFGQGGYYGYTF	TGTGCCAGCAGCTTTGGACAGGGGGGGTACTATGGCTACACCTTC
TRBD1	TRBV6-6	TRBJ1-2	CASSYRDSYDYTF	TGTGCCAGCAGTTACAGGGACAGCTATGACTACACCTTC
NA	TRBV19	TRBJ1-2	CASRIQAGRGYTF	TGTGCCAGTAGGATACAGGCCGGGAGAGGCTACACCTTC
TRBD2	TRBV10-3	TRBJ2-7	CAIRGTSTYEQYF	TGTGCCATCAGGGGGACTAGTACCTACGAGCAGTACTTC
TRBD1	TRBV5-4	TRBJ1-2	CASSLATGGDYGYTF	TGTGCCAGCAGCTTGGCAACAGGGGGCGACTATGGCTACACCTTC
TRBD2	TRBV14	TRBJ2-1	CASSQPGTSGVFNEQFF	TGTGCCAGCAGCCAACCCGGGACTAGCGGGGTCTTCAATGAGCAGTTCTTC
NA	TRBV18	TRBJ2-7	CASSPTSGLREQYF	TGTGCCAGCTCCCCTACCTCAGGGTTGCGCGAGCAGTACTTC
TRBD2	TRBV2	TRBJ2-1	CASRLAGYNEQFF	TGTGCCAGCAGACTAGCGGGATACAATGAGCAGTTCTTC
NA	TRBV6-6	TRBJ1-3	CASIVGGSGNTIYF	TGTGCCAGCATAGTCGGGGGAAGTGGAAACACCATATATTTT
TRBD2	TRBV11-3	TRBJ2-2	CASSVSWEGGELFF	TGTGCCAGCAGCGTCTCCTGGGAGGGCGGGGAGCTGTTTTTT
NA	TRBV6-5	TRBJ2-7	CASSYSLGGAYEQYF	TGTGCCAGCAGTTACTCTCTAGGGGGGGCCTACGAGCAGTACTTC
NA	TRBV6-5	TRBJ1-5	CASSYSFQANQPQHF	TGTGCCAGCAGTTACTCATTCCAGGCTAATCAGCCCCAGCATTTT
NA	TRBV6-5	TRBJ1-5	CASRRTASNQPQHF	TGTGCCAGCAGGAGGACAGCAAGCAATCAGCCCCAGCATTTT
NA	TRBV5-1	TRBJ2-1	CASSQGGAYNEQFF	TGCGCCAGCAGCCAAGGCGGGGCCTACAATGAGCAGTTCTTC
NA	TRBV4-3	TRBJ1-6	CASSQGGGLGASPLHF	TGCGCCAGCAGCCAAGGGGGGGGGCTCGGGGCTTCACCCCTCCACTTT
NA	TRBV28	TRBJ1-4	CASSPQSSGVEKLFF	TGTGCCAGCAGTCCACAGTCTAGCGGCGTCGAAAAACTGTTTTTT
NA	TRBV11-2	TRBJ2-2	CASSLGSLALSGELFF	TGTGCCAGCAGCTTAGGCTCTCTAGCGCTTTCCGGGGAGCTGTTTTTT
TRBD2	TRBV6-1	TRBJ2-1	CASSEGWTSGGNEQFF	TGTGCCAGCAGTGAGGGTTGGACTAGCGGAGGGAATGAGCAGTTCTTC
TRBD1	TRBV6-6	TRBJ1-5	CASRDGQGKSNQPQHF	TGTGCCAGCAGAGACGGACAGGGTAAAAGCAATCAGCCCCAGCATTTT
NA	TRBV5-8	TRBJ2-3	CASSLGQTTDTQYF	TGTGCCAGCAGCTTGGGACAGACCACAGATACGCAGTATTTT
NA	TRBV6-5	TRBJ1-1	CASSYSSTNTEAFF	TGTGCCAGCAGTTACTCTTCTACTAACACTGAAGCTTTCTTT
TRBD1	TRBV11-2	TRBJ2-1	CASSRDRENEQFF	TGTGCCAGCAGCCGGGACAGGGAAAATGAGCAGTTCTTC
TRBD1	TRBV19	TRBJ2-3	CASKPRGPQDTQYF	TGTGCCAGTAAGCCTAGGGGGCCACAAGATACGCAGTATTTT
NA	TRBV7-2	TRBJ1-3	CASSLGASGNTIYF	TGTGCCAGCAGCCTAGGGGCCAGTGGAAACACCATATATTTT